Below, 15 T cell receptor beta chains from the same sample are listed, as sequenced in a study of cytomegalovirus exposure and HLA in healthy donors. Assay used: immunoSEQ multiplex PCR; TCRdb lists only in-frame clones, some missing. This table holds over 250,000 clones, around 90% found once. The specimen was PBMCs. The source is a young woman in good health and CMV-seropositive.

The CDR3 spells CSAIPSTQYF. CDR3 bases: TGCAGTGCTATACCCAGTACGCAGTATTTT. The chain employs TRBV20-1 and TRBJ2-3; D uncertain. V was cut by 4 bases and J by 8 bases, with 7 bases left in between. The CDR3 sequence is 10 residues long. The germline V gene has CDR1 DFQATT and CDR2 SNEGSKA (reference sequence).

Turning to this clone: This specimen includes other DNA sequences encoding the same CDR3. The J gene is TRBJ1-5, the V gene TRBV28; D is uncertain. Germline-derived CDR1 and CDR2 are MDHEN and SYDVKM. V was clipped by 6 bases and J by 3 bases, with 6 bases between them. The CDR3 has 12 residues. The CDR3 loop is CASRGPNQPQHF. As DNA, the CDR3 is TGTGCCAGCAGGGGCCCCAATCAGCCCCAGCATTTT.

The chain's CDR3 is CASSFPSGGVSTDTQYF. DNA for the CDR3: TGTGCCAGCAGCTTTCCTAGCGGGGGCGTTAGCACAGATACGCAGTATTTT. The chain couples TRBV7-6 to TRBJ2-3, with 10 bases aligning to TRBD2. In germline, CDR1 is SGHVS, CDR2 FNYEAQ. The V segment lost 3 bases and the J segment 0 bases; nucleotides outside the gene matches: 6. The CDR3 runs to 17 residues.

This chain connects TRBV6-5 to TRBJ1-6; 7 bases are a match to TRBD1. The CDR3 sequence is 13 residues long. Trimming cost V 8 bases and J 14 bases; bases outside gene matches: 12. Germline CDR1 reads MNHEY; CDR2 reads SVGAGI. The CDR3 protein is CASGDRVDSSLHF. The CDR3 DNA reads TGTGCCAGCGGCGACAGGGTGGATTCGTCCCTCCACTTT.

This sequence joins TRBV5-1 and TRBJ2-3; 7 bases align to TRBD1. Germline V gives CDR1 SGHRS, CDR2 YFSETQ. J lost 0 bases, V lost 0 bases, and 7 bases had no gene match. The CDR3 runs 17 residues. Here the CDR3 DNA reads TGCGCCAGCAGCTTGGGAGGGGGCGGCTCTAGCACAGATACGCAGTATTTT. Translated: CASSLGGGGSSTDTQYF.

The chain joins TRBV10-1 to TRBJ2-7, with D perhaps matching TRBD2 (6 bases). V was pared by 0 bases and J by 3 bases, with 12 bases between. The CDR3 contains 15 residues. CDR1 WNHNN and CDR2 SYGVQD come from the germline V gene (reference sequence). CDR3 amino acids: CASSESRGYYYEQYF. As DNA, the CDR3 is TGCGCCAGCAGTGAGTCGCGGGGATATTACTACGAGCAGTACTTC.

The V call is TRBV6-4, the J call TRBJ2-1; 10 bases are shared with TRBD2. The CDR3 has 18 amino acids. J gave up 3 bases and V 0 bases, and 8 bases lay outside the gene matches. Per the germline V gene, CDR1 is MRHNA and CDR2 is SNTAGT. The CDR3 is CASSDSPLWTSGYNEQFF. In DNA form, the CDR3 reads TGTGCCAGCAGTGACTCACCACTATGGACTAGCGGCTACAATGAGCAGTTCTTC.

The chain employs TRBV6-1 and TRBJ1-1, with TRBD1 identical over 8 bases. After removal of 6 bases from V and 4 bases from J, the junction contained 10 bases not matched to a gene. This CDR3 has 15 residues. The germline V gene has CDR1 MNHNS and CDR2 SASEGT. The CDR3 sequence: CASRGDRSYGTEAFF. The DNA for the CDR3 is TGTGCCAGCAGGGGGGACAGGTCGTATGGCACTGAAGCTTTCTTT.

This clone has a single count. The chain carries TRBV7-2 and TRBJ2-7; D not resolved. CDR1 is SGHTA and CDR2 is FQGNSA in the germline V gene. Trimming cost V 5 bases and J 3 bases, with 8 bases left between them. This CDR3 is built from 12 residues. In DNA form, the CDR3 reads TGTGCCAGCAGCCCACGCGGCTACGAGCAGTACTTC. It specifies CASSPRGYEQYF.

The chain recombines TRBV13 with TRBJ1-1; D gene unclear. The germline V gene encodes CDR1 PRHDT and CDR2 FYEKMQ (reference sequence). CDR3 size: 14 residues. The V end was cut by 2 bases, the J end by 2 bases, with 9 bases between. The CDR3 reads CASSLTGRNTEAFF. CDR3 bases: TGTGCCAGCAGCTTAACTGGGAGAAACACTGAAGCTTTCTTT.

This clone was observed a few times. This rearrangement joins TRBV5-5 to TRBJ1-6; maybe TRBD1 (5 bases). V was clipped by 2 bases and J by 5 bases, with 11 bases between them. Germline V gene data show CDR1 as SGHKS and CDR2 as YYEKEE (reference sequence). The CDR3 is 15 amino acids. CDR3 amino acids: CASSFRWDHNSPLHF. Written as DNA, the CDR3 is TGTGCCAGCAGCTTCCGGTGGGACCATAATTCACCCCTCCACTTT.

The gene calls are TRBV4-1 and TRBJ2-1, with a weak D call TRBD1 (5 bases). V was clipped by 0 bases and J by 0 bases, with 6 bases between them. Germline assignment: CDR1 MGHRA and CDR2 YSYEKL. The CDR3 runs to 15 residues. The CDR3 loop reads CASSQDRGSYNEQFF. DNA of the CDR3: TGCGCCAGCAGCCAAGATAGGGGCTCCTACAATGAGCAGTTCTTC.

There are a few counts of this clone. This rearrangement joins TRBV7-9 to TRBJ2-7; D call uncertain. The V and J ends lost 5 bases and 8 bases respectively, with 10 bases between them. Per germline, CDR1 SEHNR and CDR2 FQNEAQ (reference sequence). The CDR3 consists of 11 residues. The CDR3 coding sequence is TGTGCCAGCAGCCCCACCCGTAAGCAGTACTTC. As protein: CASSPTRKQYF.

This clone was counted once. This rearrangement joins TRBV7-6 to TRBJ2-1, with D unresolved. The CDR3 extends over 11 amino acids. Trimming stripped 1 base from V and 10 bases from J, with 5 bases between. The germline V gene encodes CDR1 SGHVS and CDR2 FNYEAQ. CDR3 amino acids: CASSLGGEQFF. The CDR3 DNA reads as TGTGCCAGCAGCTTAGGTGGGGAGCAGTTCTTC.

The CDR3 here is CASSWRLANEQFF. In DNA form, the CDR3 reads TGTGCCAGCAGCTGGCGCCTAGCGAATGAGCAGTTCTTC. The chain combines TRBV7-8 with TRBJ2-1, with D tentatively TRBD2 (6 bases). V shed 4 bases and J shed 7 bases, with 11 bases lying between them. CDR3 length: 13 amino acids. Germline V gene data show CDR1 as SGHVS and CDR2 as FQNEAQ.